These 23 T cell receptor beta chains were sequenced from one sample in a study of CD8+ T cells in alopecia areata. The sequencing template was cDNA reverse transcribed from extracted RNA. Repertoires were generated with immunoSEQ multiplex PCR, while TCRdb's copy carries only in-frame clones and drops some. The data show some 120,000 clones, with none appearing a single time. Sequences were obtained from lesional skin. The receptors stem from a C3H/HeJ mouse with alopecia areata. For the strain, the MHC haplotype given is H2-k.

With respect to this clone: Germline and genes: mouse. The read terminates 4 residues before the CDR3 end, so the remaining end is supplied by the germline J gene. The J gene is TRBJ2-4, the V gene TRBV1; 8 positions match TRBD2. CDR1 NSQYPW and CDR2 LRSPGD come from the germline V gene (reference sequence). There are 17 residues in the CDR3. V was clipped by 0 bases and J by 0 bases; unmatched bases: 5. CDR3 DNA (partial): TGCACCTGCAGTGCAGAAACTGGGGGCTCTAGTCAAAAC. Amino acids: CTCSAETGGSSQN. The full CDR3 protein reads CTCSAETGGSSQNTLYF.

As regards this clone: Gene labels here are mouse ones. Read sequence stops 4 residues before the CDR3 end, and the germline J gene provides the missing end. The V and J genes are TRBV13-1 and TRBJ2-4; D possibly corresponds to TRBD1 (5 bases). CDR3 size: 12 residues. Germline CDR1 reads NSHNY; CDR2 reads SYGAGN. The part of the CDR3 DNA that was read is TGTGCCAGCAGTGGACAGAAAAAC. The encoded protein is CASSGQKN. The whole CDR3 region reads CASSGQKNTLYF.

This clone was found many times. Any gene name here is a mouse gene name. Partial CDR3 DNA: TGTGCCAGCAGGAGGGACTGGGGGGGCTTTGACTATGCT. This codes for CASRRDWGGFDYA. The whole CDR3 protein reads CASRRDWGGFDYAEQFF. This chain links TRBV13-3 with TRBJ2-1, with TRBD2 matching over 14 bases. The read stops 4 residues short of the end of the CDR3; the missing end is completed from the germline J gene. The CDR3 has 17 amino acids. The J segment lost 2 bases and the V segment lost 5 bases, leaving 6 bases of the junction unmatched. Germline CDR1 reads NNHDY; CDR2 reads SYVADS.

This clone has a count of ten or more. Genes here carry mouse names. The read terminates 4 residues before the CDR3 end, so the remaining end is supplied by the germline J gene. The genes are TRBV13-3 and TRBJ2-1; 10 nucleotides line up with TRBD2. The junction had 3 bases not matched to a gene; V was cut back by 0 bases and J by 3 bases. Per the germline V gene, CDR1 is NNHDY and CDR2 is SYVADS. The CDR3 is 16 residues long. CDR3 bases read: TGTGCCAGCAGTGATGCCTGGGGGGGCGGCTATGCT. Amino acids: CASSDAWGGGYA. The CDR3 in full is CASSDAWGGGYAEQFF.

Regarding this clone: The gene symbols are mouse symbols. Sequencing ends 4 residues short of the CDR3 end; the germline J gene provides the rest. V gene TRBV1 combines with J gene TRBJ1-2, with D uncertain. There are 14 residues in the CDR3. In germline, CDR1 is NSQYPW, CDR2 LRSPGD (reference sequence). Trimming stripped 0 bases from V and 1 base from J, with 6 bases between. The CDR3: CTCSAEVENSDYTF. CDR3 DNA (partial): TGCACCTGCAGTGCAGAGGTAGAAAACTCC.

On this clone itself: The genes are named according to mouse. With the read ending 4 residues before the CDR3 end, the germline J gene is used to fill in that end. The V gene is TRBV19, the J gene TRBJ2-4; D remains unclear. Per the germline V gene, CDR1 is FNHDT and CDR2 is SITEND (reference sequence). Trimming removed 2 bases at V and 3 bases at J, with 7 bases between. The CDR3 has 13 residues. CDR3 loop: CASSIDKQNTLYF. The sequenced part of the CDR3 DNA is TGTGCCAGCAGTATTGACAAACAAAAC.

A few counts support this clone. Mouse gene names and germline throughout. From the germline J gene comes the end of the CDR3, since the read stops 4 residues before it. J is TRBJ1-2 and V is TRBV1, with TRBD1 matching 9 bases. This CDR3 spans 15 amino acids. Unmatched junction bases numbered 5, after V lost 2 bases and J lost 4 bases. Per the germline V gene, CDR1 is NSQYPW and CDR2 is LRSPGD (reference sequence). The CDR3 spells CTCSARGQGTSDYTF. The part of the CDR3 DNA that was read is TGCACCTGCAGTGCAAGGGGACAGGGCACCTCC.

This clone was picked up a small number of times. Mouse gene names and germline throughout. The read is 4 residues too short to cover the CDR3 end, so that end is filled in from the germline J gene. Other DNA sequences of this sample code for an identical CDR3. The J gene is TRBJ1-1, the V gene TRBV14; D gene uncertain. Germline CDR1 is SGHDT and CDR2 is FRDEAV. CDR3 size: 11 residues. The CDR3 here is CASSLQTEVFF. The sequenced part of the CDR3 DNA is TGTGCCAGCAGTTTACAGACA.

The table lists this clone with many counts. Gene names are mouse gene names. The missing CDR3 end, 4 residues past where the read stops, is filled in from the germline J gene. The chain is built from TRBV13-3 and TRBJ2-1, with 9 bases that match TRBD1. Germline assignment: CDR1 NNHDY and CDR2 SYVADS. V was pared by 1 base and J by 5 bases, with 4 bases of the junction left unmatched. The CDR3 length is 15 residues. Incomplete CDR3 DNA: TGTGCCAGCAGTGATTTGGGACAGGGAGATGCT. Protein sequence: CASSDLGQGDA. Given in full, the CDR3 is CASSDLGQGDAEQFF.

This clone was seen only a few times. Genes and germline are mouse. The read ends 4 residues early relative to the CDR3; the germline J gene fills the gap. The chain combines TRBV13-3 with TRBJ2-1; the D gene is possibly TRBD1 (6 bases). The CDR3 totals 14 residues. V gave up 6 bases and J gave up 2 bases, with 12 bases separating them. Germline values: CDR1 NNHDY, CDR2 SYVADS. CDR3 bases read: TGTGCCAGCATAGGGGAGGGGGACTATGCT. It specifies CASIGEGDYA. The CDR3 as a whole reads CASIGEGDYAEQFF.

This clone has just a few counts. Mouse gene names apply. The read stops 4 residues short of the end of the CDR3; the missing end is completed from the germline J gene. V gene TRBV13-3 combines with J gene TRBJ2-5, with D tentatively TRBD1 (7 bases). The CDR3 is 14 residues long. Per germline, CDR1 NNHDY and CDR2 SYVADS. The part of the CDR3 DNA that was read is TGTGCCAGCAGTGATGGAGGGGGCTTGGAC. The encoded protein is CASSDGGGLD. The whole CDR3 protein is CASSDGGGLDTQYF.

This clone was recorded a few times. The database protein in TCRdb disagrees with the DNA translation at residue 11; the sequence shown here was translated from the DNA. Mouse names are used for the genes. The covered CDR3 bases are TGCACCTGCAGTGCAGATGAGGACAAAAATACG. It specifies CTCSADEDKNT. The complete CDR3 protein is CTCSADEDKNTLYF. The chain has TRBV1 and TRBJ1-3; a possible D gene is TRBD1 (5 bases). The CDR3 goes on 3 residues after the read ends, and that part is filled in from the germline J gene. This CDR3 region has 14 residues. With 0 bases removed from V and 6 bases from J, the gap between germline ends came to 9 bases. Germline lookup yields CDR1 NSQYPW and CDR2 LRSPGD (reference sequence).

This clone was counted only a few times. The germline and genes are mouse ones. From the germline J gene comes the end of the CDR3, since the read stops 4 residues before it. The chain recombines TRBV13-3 with TRBJ2-7, with D tentatively TRBD1 (5 bases). Germline V gene lookup returns CDR1 NNHDY and CDR2 SYVADS. The CDR3 has 14 amino acids. The sequenced CDR3 bases are TGTGCCAGCAGTGATCCCCAGGGAAGGGAT. This gives the protein CASSDPQGRD. The CDR3 in full is CASSDPQGRDEQYF.

In its sample, this clone was seen many times. Genes and germline are mouse. The sequenced fragment ends 4 residues before the CDR3 boundary, so the rest is inferred from the germline J gene. The chain combines TRBV13-1 with TRBJ1-4; the match to TRBD1 covers 7 bases. The V gene's germline CDR1 is NSHNY and CDR2 SYGAGN. Trimming removed 0 bases from V and 1 base from J; junction bases left unmatched: 3. CDR3 length: 16 amino acids. The part of the CDR3 DNA that was read is TGTGCCAGCAGTGATGAGGGACAGCCTTCCAACGAA. Protein: CASSDEGQPSNE. The complete CDR3 protein is CASSDEGQPSNERLFF.

This clone was observed a few times. The genes and germline here are from mouse. The read terminates 4 residues before the CDR3 end, so the remaining end is supplied by the germline J gene. The chain is built from TRBV13-3 and TRBJ1-2; 11 nucleotides line up with TRBD1. V gave up 4 bases and J gave up 3 bases; unmatched junction bases: 5. Germline values: CDR1 NNHDY, CDR2 SYVADS. This CDR3 has 15 amino acids. Incomplete CDR3 DNA: TGTGCCAGCAGTTCCGGGACAGGGGGTGACTCC. This sequence encodes CASSSGTGGDS. The whole CDR3 protein reads CASSSGTGGDSDYTF.

This clone was seen a handful of times. The gene names here belong to mouse. With the read ending 4 residues before the CDR3 end, the germline J gene is used to fill in that end. The gene calls are TRBV19 and TRBJ2-2, with 9 bases that match TRBD1. The CDR3 contains 15 residues. Germline CDR1 is FNHDT and CDR2 is SITEND (reference sequence). V shed 3 bases, J shed 3 bases, and the junction held 3 bases outside the gene matches. CDR3 DNA (partial): TGTGCCAGCAGTACCGACAGGGGGGACACCGGG. Amino acid sequence: CASSTDRGDTG. The CDR3 in full is CASSTDRGDTGQLYF.

The table lists this clone with a few counts. At residue 13, TCRdb's protein is not the same as the translated DNA, so the protein here was read from the DNA. Mouse germline and gene names are used. The missing CDR3 end, 3 residues past where the read stops, is filled in from the germline J gene. The genes are TRBV13-3 and TRBJ1-6, with 8 nucleotides matching TRBD1. TRBJ1-6 is assigned to the ORF class and has an uncertain function. The junction had 6 bases not matched to a gene; V was cut back by 4 bases and J by 3 bases. This CDR3 has 16 amino acids. From germline, CDR1 is NNHDY and CDR2 SYVADS. This CDR3 is CASSPRQGSYNSPLYF. The DNA read from the CDR3 is TGTGCCAGCAGTCCCAGACAGGGGAGCTATAATTCGCCC.

About this clone itself: Genes and germline come from the mouse. The CDR3 is cut off 4 residues early in the read; its end comes from the germline J gene. This sequence joins TRBV1 and TRBJ2-1; 8 bases are a match to TRBD1. The germline CDR1 and CDR2 sequences are NSQYPW and LRSPGD (reference sequence). The CDR3 has 15 residues. The CDR3 region is CTCSAEDREDAEQFF. Incomplete CDR3 DNA: TGCACCTGCAGTGCAGAGGACAGGGAGGACGCT.

This clone was seen a few times. Gene labels here are mouse ones. The observed sequence ends 4 residues before the CDR3 terminus, with the missing tail filled in from the germline J gene. This chain links TRBV13-3 with TRBJ2-1; TRBD2 agrees at 11 bases. The germline CDR1 and CDR2 sequences are NNHDY and SYVADS. CDR3 size: 15 residues. The CDR3 loop reads CASSDVNWGGAEQFF. The sequenced CDR3 bases are TGTGCCAGCAGTGATGTAAACTGGGGGGGCGCT.

This clone was observed a handful of times. The genes and germline here are from mouse. The missing CDR3 end, 4 residues past where the read stops, is filled in from the germline J gene. Other DNA sequences in the sample encode the same CDR3. This chain links TRBV19 with TRBJ2-7; D is perhaps TRBD1 (6 bases). Germline V gene lookup returns CDR1 FNHDT and CDR2 SITEND (reference sequence). The V gene lost 5 bases and the J gene lost 0 bases, with 15 bases spanning the gap. CDR3 size: 15 residues. CDR3 amino acids: CASSPPGQSSYEQYF. The sequenced CDR3 bases are TGTGCCAGCAGCCCTCCGGGACAAAGCTCCTAT.

With regard to this clone: Gene labels here are mouse ones. The read halts 4 residues ahead of the CDR3 end, with the missing end drawn from the germline J gene. The rearrangement uses TRBV1 and TRBJ2-3, with 9 nucleotides matching TRBD1. The CDR3 runs to 16 residues. Germline-derived CDR1 and CDR2 are NSQYPW and LRSPGD (reference sequence). Germline trimming cut 2 bases from V and 1 base from J; bases unmatched to any gene: 4. The sequenced CDR3 bases are TGCACCTGCAGTGCAAACCGGGACAGGGGTGCAGAA. Encoded protein: CTCSANRDRGAE. The full CDR3 protein reads CTCSANRDRGAETLYF. The full variable domain, its missing parts supplied by reference TRBV1 and TRBJ2-3, is VTLLEQNPRWRLVPRGQAVNLRCILKNSQYPWMSWYQQDLQKQLQWLFTLRSPGDKEVKSLPGADYLATRVTDTELRLQVANMSQGRTLYCTCSANRDRGAETLYFGSGTRLTVL.

About this clone: Germline and genes: mouse. The sequence runs out 4 residues before the end of the CDR3; the remainder is reconstructed from the germline J gene. The chain couples TRBV13-3 to TRBJ2-4; D is unresolved. Germline V gene data show CDR1 as NNHDY and CDR2 as SYVADS. The V gene lost 10 bases and the J gene lost 0 bases, with 12 bases spanning the gap. The CDR3 consists of 13 residues. The CDR3 loop is CASRQTSQNTLYF. CDR3 DNA, as far as it was read: TGTGCCTCCAGACAAACTAGTCAAAAC. Using reference TRBV13-3 and TRBJ2-4 for the parts outside the CDR3, the full variable domain is EAAVTQSPRSKVAVTGGKVTLSCHQTNNHDYMYWYRQDTGHGLRLIHYSYVADSTEKGDIPDGYKASRPSQENFSLILELASLSQTAVYFCASRQTSQNTLYFGAGTRLSVL.

Concerning this clone: Any gene name here is a mouse gene name. The sequenced fragment ends 4 residues before the CDR3 boundary, so the rest is inferred from the germline J gene. The sample carries other DNA sequences with the same CDR3. V is TRBV1 and J is TRBJ2-2; D gene unclear. V lost 0 bases to trimming and J lost 0 bases, with 8 bases between them. CDR3 size: 16 residues. Germline V gene sequence: CDR1 NSQYPW, CDR2 LRSPGD (reference sequence). The CDR3 loop is CTCSADSRTNTGQLYF. The covered CDR3 bases are TGCACCTGCAGTGCAGATAGCAGGACAAACACCGGG.